The clone carrying this TCR beta chain was observed a handful of times. Its antigen is not known. These data belong to a study of beta chain features in type 1 diabetes. cDNA synthesis used the whole RNA isolate, giving expressed TCRB sequences. The read count averaged about 3.57 million across naive, central memory and regulatory T cell samples. Profiling relied on immunoSEQ multiplex PCR, and the TCRdb table lists in-frame clones only, not all of them. Among around 500,000 clones listed, approximately 10% were seen once. Findings and limits, study-wide: Among all four CD4+ subsets, Type 1 diabetes patients had TCRB CDR3s that were moderately but significantly shorter.

The sample consisted of naive CD4+ T cells from blood. This TCR derives from a woman aged 18 to 35 in good health.

This CDR3 reads CAWKRWNTEAFF. The DNA for the CDR3 is TGTGCCTGGAAACGTTGGAACACTGAAGCTTTCTTT. This chain connects TRBV30 to TRBJ1-1, with D hard to call. The CDR3 contains 12 residues. V was cut by 4 bases and J by 1 base, with 7 bases left in between. CDR1 is GTSNPN, CDR2 SVGIG, per germline (reference sequence).